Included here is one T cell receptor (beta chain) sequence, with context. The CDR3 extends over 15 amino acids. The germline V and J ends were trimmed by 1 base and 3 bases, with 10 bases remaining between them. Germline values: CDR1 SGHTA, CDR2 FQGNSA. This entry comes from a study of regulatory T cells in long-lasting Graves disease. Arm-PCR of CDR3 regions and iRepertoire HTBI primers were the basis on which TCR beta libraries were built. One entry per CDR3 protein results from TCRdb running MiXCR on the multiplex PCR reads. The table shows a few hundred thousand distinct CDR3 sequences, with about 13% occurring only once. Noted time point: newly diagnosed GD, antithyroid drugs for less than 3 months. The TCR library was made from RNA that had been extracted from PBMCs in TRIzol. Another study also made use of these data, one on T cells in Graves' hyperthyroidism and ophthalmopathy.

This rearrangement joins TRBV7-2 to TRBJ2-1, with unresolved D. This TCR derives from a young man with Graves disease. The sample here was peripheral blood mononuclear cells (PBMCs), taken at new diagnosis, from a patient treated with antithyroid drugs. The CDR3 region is CASSLGVVLYNEQFF. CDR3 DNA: TGTGCCAGCAGCTTAGGGGTAGTCCTCTACAATGAGCAGTTCTTC.